The clone carrying this T cell receptor beta chain was counted between two and nine times. RNA transcripts yielded amplified TCR beta CDR3 regions. First-round RT-PCR of the TCR CDR3 relied on the HTBI primer set. Each CDR3 protein is one row after TCRdb ran MiXCR on the multiplex PCR reads. Of more than 500,000 distinct CDR3 sequences listed, 16% are singletons. V was cut by 5 bases and J by 2 bases, with 15 bases left in between. Germline assignment: CDR1 SEHNR and CDR2 FQNEAQ (reference sequence). This CDR3 has 15 residues. These data come from a study of T cells in Graves' hyperthyroidism and ophthalmopathy.

The genes are TRBV7-9 and TRBJ2-5; tentatively, D is TRBD2 (6 bases). The sequenced sample was blood. This receptor was identified in a woman aged 25 to 39 with Graves' ophthalmopathy. CDR3 sequence (DNA): TGTGCCAGCAGCACCGAGGGACTCGGACAAGAGACCCAGTACTTC. Translated, it gives CASSTEGLGQETQYF.